Shown below are 28 T cell receptor beta chains from a single sample sequenced in a study of cytomegalovirus exposure and HLA in healthy donors. The study ran its PCR with 60 Vbeta and 13 Jbeta primers. Using immunoSEQ multiplex PCR, the repertoire was profiled, and TCRdb retains in-frame clones only, with some absent. Of about 80,000 clones listed, approximately 60% are singletons. Sequencing was carried out using PBMCs. These receptors were taken from a male donor in good health and CMV-seropositive.

The rearrangement joins TRBV9 to TRBJ2-1; TRBD2 agrees at 16 bases. V lost 2 bases, J lost 6 bases, and 8 bases stayed unmatched. The CDR3 runs 18 residues. Germline assignment: CDR1 SGDLS and CDR2 YYNGEE. Written as DNA, the CDR3 is TGTGCCAGCAGCGTGGGACTAGCGGGAGGGCCGGAGTCCAATGAGCAGTTCTTC. This gives the protein CASSVGLAGGPESNEQFF.

The chain couples TRBV18 to TRBJ1-6; no reliable D call. The CDR3 is 15 residues long. In germline, CDR1 is KGHSH, CDR2 LQKENI. V gave up 3 bases and J gave up 7 bases, with 13 bases separating them. The CDR3 reads CASSPSSGENSPLHF. The CDR3 DNA sequence: TGTGCCAGCTCACCTTCGTCCGGGGAAAATTCACCCCTCCACTTT.

The chain combines TRBV2 with TRBJ2-3; 10 bases map to TRBD1. The CDR3 contains 15 residues. Germline values: CDR1 SNHLY, CDR2 FYNNEI. J lost 3 bases, V lost 7 bases, and 7 bases had no gene match. The CDR3 nucleotides are TGTGCCAGCACGGGGGGACAGGGGAGAACAGATACGCAGTATTTT. It encodes CASTGGQGRTDTQYF.

This chain connects TRBV5-1 to TRBJ2-1, with TRBD1 identical over 9 bases. Germline assignment: CDR1 SGHRS and CDR2 YFSETQ. The CDR3 consists of 15 residues. After removal of 2 bases from V and 7 bases from J, the junction contained 7 bases not matched to a gene. The CDR3 DNA sequence: TGCGCCAGCAGCTTTCAACAGGGGGCGAATAATGAGCAGTTCTTC. As protein: CASSFQQGANNEQFF.

The gene calls are TRBV28 and TRBJ1-2; D gene unclear. The CDR3 has 11 residues. CDR1 MDHEN and CDR2 SYDVKM come from the germline V gene. With 9 bases removed from V and 0 bases from J, the gap between germline ends came to 5 bases. CDR3: CASTANYGYTF. The CDR3, as DNA: TGTGCCAGTACAGCTAACTATGGCTACACCTTC.

V usage is TRBV29-1 and J usage is TRBJ2-3; TRBD2 is a possible D gene (6 bases). CDR3 length equals 14 residues. Germline values: CDR1 SQVTM, CDR2 ANQGSEA. Trimming left V 8 bases short and J 0 bases short, with 15 bases between. Written as DNA, the CDR3 is TGCAGCACCACTGGAGGGTTTAGCACAGATACGCAGTATTTT. Translating it yields CSTTGGFSTDTQYF.

The V and J genes are TRBV11-3 and TRBJ1-1; D is perhaps TRBD1 (5 bases). Looked up from germline, CDR1 is SGHNT and CDR2 is YENEEA. With 5 bases removed from V and 7 bases from J, the gap between germline ends came to 11 bases. The CDR3 consists of 12 residues. This chain's CDR3 is CASSRAGGEAFF. As DNA, the CDR3 is TGTGCCAGCAGCCGAGCCGGGGGTGAAGCTTTCTTT.

The DNA of the CDR3 is TGTGCCAGTAGTATCGGGGGATGGACTGAAGCTTTCTTT. Translation: CASSIGGWTEAFF. This chain links TRBV19 with TRBJ1-1, with D maybe TRBD1 (5 bases). The CDR3 runs to 13 residues. Trimming removed 3 bases from V and 5 bases from J, with 10 bases in between. The germline gives CDR1 LNHDA, CDR2 SQIVND (reference sequence).

This clone was found a few times. In the same sample, other DNA sequences code for this CDR3. This sequence joins TRBV7-2 and TRBJ2-7; D not resolved. CDR3 length: 12 residues. The V gene lost 1 base and the J gene lost 2 bases, with 3 bases spanning the gap. Germline loops: CDR1 SGHTA, CDR2 FQGNSA. The CDR3 DNA reads as TGTGCCAGCAGCTTAGACACCTACGAGCAGTACTTC. Translating gives CASSLDTYEQYF.

This chain joins TRBV30 and TRBJ2-5, with D perhaps matching TRBD2 (6 bases). The last part of the DNA fits TRBJ2-7 better; the J call may be wrong. Germline V gene data show CDR1 as GTSNPN and CDR2 as SVGIG (reference sequence). There are 14 residues in the CDR3. CDR3 nucleotide sequence: TGTGCCTGGACCACGGACGGGAGCTCCTACGAGCAGTACTTC. Its translation: CAWTTDGSSYEQYF.

As concerns this clone: A read error may account for a junction end that differs from germline. The CDR3 loop is CASRSQGSYGYPF. The CDR3 region has the DNA TGTGCCAGCAGGTCACAGGGCTCCTATGGCTACCCCTTC. The V call is TRBV13, the J call TRBJ1-2, with D tentatively TRBD1 (6 bases). CDR3 length: 13 residues. The germline gives CDR1 PRHDT, CDR2 FYEKMQ (reference sequence).

The V gene is TRBV2, the J gene TRBJ1-6; weak D call: TRBD1 (5 bases). The germline CDR1 and CDR2 sequences are SNHLY and FYNNEI. The CDR3 totals 14 residues. Trimming left V 4 bases short and J 12 bases short, with 16 bases between. The CDR3 DNA follows: TGTGCCAGCAGTGGGCCAGGGTCAAATGAACCCCTCCACTTT. Its protein is CASSGPGSNEPLHF.

The gene calls are TRBV5-4 and TRBJ2-2; tentative D call: TRBD2 (6 bases). Between the trimmed V and J ends, which lost 4 bases and 4 bases, there was a span of 14 bases. The CDR3 totals 15 residues. Per germline, CDR1 SGHNT and CDR2 YYREEE (reference sequence). The CDR3 DNA sequence: TGTGCCAGCAGCAACCGACTAGTAAGCACCGGGGAGCTGTTTTTT. Encoded protein: CASSNRLVSTGELFF.

This clone was recorded a few times. The chain uses TRBV4-2 and TRBJ2-1; D unclear. The CDR3 has 13 amino acids. The germline V gene has CDR1 LGHNA and CDR2 YNFKEQ. Trimming cost V 4 bases and J 9 bases, with 13 bases left between them. The CDR3 DNA follows: TGTGCCAGCAGCCTCGAGGAAGTCAGTGAGCAGTTCTTC. It translates to CASSLEEVSEQFF.

V usage is TRBV15 and J usage is TRBJ2-7; a weak D match, TRBD2 (6 bases). This CDR3 is 18 amino acids long. V was pared by 0 bases and J by 3 bases, with 21 bases between. Looked up from germline, CDR1 is LNHNV and CDR2 is YYDKDF (reference sequence). The CDR3 DNA follows: TGTGCCACCAGCAGAGATCACCCCAAAGGAGGGCCTAACTACGAGCAGTACTTC. This codes for CATSRDHPKGGPNYEQYF.

A few counts support this clone. The CDR3 protein is CASSQGLAVNNEQFF. The CDR3 bases are TGTGCCAGCAGCCAAGGACTAGCGGTTAACAATGAGCAGTTCTTC. This rearrangement joins TRBV16 to TRBJ2-1; the match to TRBD2 covers 10 bases. The CDR3 is made up of 15 amino acids. Germline CDR1 KGHSY, CDR2 FQNENV. V was pared by 2 bases and J by 5 bases, with 3 bases of the junction left unmatched.

V and J are TRBV30 and TRBJ2-1; 9 bases are shared with TRBD2. The CDR3 consists of 17 residues. Germline V gene sequence: CDR1 GTSNPN, CDR2 SVGIG (reference sequence). After removal of 2 bases from V and 7 bases from J, the junction contained 15 bases not matched to a gene. CDR3 sequence (DNA): TGTGCCTGGAGTCTGGAGGGGGGCAGCGGGAGGAGAAATGAGCAGTTCTTC. Its translation is CAWSLEGGSGRRNEQFF. The whole variable domain, filled in from reference TRBV30 and TRBJ2-1, reads SQTIHQWPATLVQPVGSPLSLECTVEGTSNPNLYWYRQAAGRGLQLLFYSVGIGQISSEVPQNLSASRPQDRQFILSSKKLLLSDSGFYLCAWSLEGGSGRRNEQFFGPGTRLTVL.

V gene TRBV20-1 combines with J gene TRBJ1-3; D gene unclear. From germline, CDR1 is DFQATT and CDR2 SNEGSKA (reference sequence). Trimming shortened V by 6 bases and J by 4 bases, and 7 bases separated the two germline ends. The CDR3 length is 11 residues. In DNA form, the CDR3 reads TGCAGTGCCATGACAGGAAACACCATATATTTT. Translation: CSAMTGNTIYF.

The rearrangement uses TRBV10-3 and TRBJ2-2; TRBD2 matches at 7 bases. Germline loops: CDR1 ENHRY, CDR2 SYGVKD. There are 14 residues in the CDR3. Trimming removed 8 bases from V and 6 bases from J; junction bases left unmatched: 9. The CDR3 region is CAIGGQGGAGELFF. CDR3 nucleotides: TGTGCCATCGGAGGGCAGGGAGGGGCCGGGGAGCTGTTTTTT.

Remarks on this clone: One end of the junction varies from germline; a read error may be responsible. V and J are TRBV7-7 and TRBJ2-1; 11 positions agree with TRBD2. CDR1 and CDR2 from the germline V gene are SSHAT and FNYEAQ (reference sequence). The CDR3 is 14 residues long. Here the CDR3 DNA reads TGTGCTAGCAGCTTAGCGGGAGGGCCAGATGAGCAGTTCTTC. Translated, it gives CASSLAGGPDEQFF. Using reference TRBV7-7 and TRBJ2-1 for the parts outside the CDR3, the full variable domain is GAGVSQSPRYKVTKRGQDVTLRCDPISSHATLYWYQQALGQGPEFLTYFNYEAQPDKSGLPSDRFSAERPEGSISTLTIQRTEQRDSAMYRCASSLAGGPDEQFFGPGTRLTVL.

The chain joins TRBV7-9 to TRBJ2-2; no clear D gene. Germline V CDR1 and CDR2: SEHNR, FQNEAQ (reference sequence). CDR3 length equals 14 residues. The V gene lost 3 bases and the J gene lost 6 bases, with 11 bases spanning the gap. The CDR3 sequence is CASSFSPSPGELFF. DNA of the CDR3: TGTGCCAGCAGCTTTTCTCCGTCCCCCGGGGAGCTGTTTTTT.

The chain has TRBV7-8 and TRBJ2-4; D possibly corresponds to TRBD2 (6 bases). This CDR3 region has 17 residues. V was clipped by 2 bases and J by 1 base, with 15 bases between them. Germline loops: CDR1 SGHVS, CDR2 FQNEAQ. CDR3 region: CASSLREAGRAKNIQYF. CDR3 bases: TGTGCCAGCAGCTTAAGGGAGGCGGGCCGGGCCAAAAACATTCAGTACTTC.

This rearrangement joins TRBV5-6 to TRBJ1-2; D not resolved. Trimming took 0 bases from V and 3 from J, leaving 6 bases between them. The germline V gene encodes CDR1 SGHDT and CDR2 YYEEEE. The CDR3 has 13 residues. The CDR3 protein is CASSLDSDYGYTF. DNA of the CDR3: TGTGCCAGCAGCTTGGACAGTGACTATGGCTACACCTTC.

The chain employs TRBV6-5 and TRBJ2-4; no clear D gene. V was pared by 6 bases and J by 3 bases, with 15 bases between. Germline-derived CDR1 and CDR2 are MNHEY and SVGAGI. This CDR3 is built from 15 residues. CDR3 nucleotides: TGTGCCAGCAGGGAGTTATCTGGTGACAAAAACATTCAGTACTTC. Amino acids: CASRELSGDKNIQYF.

This clone has more than one count but fewer than ten. This chain connects TRBV27 to TRBJ2-7; TRBD1 is a possible D gene (5 bases). Germline CDR1 is MNHEY and CDR2 is SMNVEV (reference sequence). Trimming removed 5 bases at V and 2 bases at J, with 16 bases between. The CDR3 is 15 residues long. The CDR3 reads CASSVTADPTYEQYF. CDR3 nucleotide sequence: TGTGCCAGCAGTGTGACAGCAGACCCCACCTACGAGCAGTACTTC.

The V call is TRBV1, the J call TRBJ2-2; TRBD2 is the table's D call and was not checked against the DNA. TRBV1 is annotated as a pseudogene. The CDR3 sequence is 14 residues long. CDR3 nucleotides: TGCACCAGCAGCCAAGGGAGATTCACCGGGGAGCTGTTTTTT. This gives the protein CTSSQGRFTGELFF.

The V call is TRBV7-9, the J call TRBJ1-1; no definite D call. Per the germline V gene, CDR1 is SEHNR and CDR2 is FQNEAQ (reference sequence). V was trimmed by 1 base and J by 1 base, leaving 10 bases between them. This CDR3 is built from 15 residues. The CDR3 protein is CASSLGYRTNTEAFF. The CDR3 DNA sequence: TGTGCCAGCAGCTTAGGGTACAGAACGAACACTGAAGCTTTCTTT.

The rearrangement links TRBV12-5 to TRBJ2-3; 9 bases line up with TRBD2. Per germline, CDR1 LGHNT and CDR2 FRNRAP. J lost 2 bases, V lost 6 bases, and 9 bases had no gene match. The CDR3 consists of 16 residues. CDR3 nucleotide sequence: TGTGCTAGTGGAGGGGGTAGCGGGGGACACACAGATACGCAGTATTTT. Translated, it gives CASGGGSGGHTDTQYF.